The sequence of this T cell receptor (beta chain) was determined in a study of cytomegalovirus exposure and HLA in healthy donors. Study context: Genotyping showed approximately 81% of roughly 400 donors falling in the Caucasian-associated ancestry cluster. Findings and caveats of the study: An Asian-associated ancestry cluster reportedly showed fewer N-insertions than the roughly 700-donor mean in a later analysis. The study listed roughly 160 cytomegalovirus-associated TCR beta chains. In an earlier analysis, in about 530 donors, most V segments appeared productive either ~87% or ~30% of the time.

In the PCR, 60 Vbeta and 13 Jbeta primers were used. The data were produced by immunoSEQ multiplex PCR, yet TCRdb's version contains in-frame clones alone and is incomplete. The repertoire holds about 150,000 clones, with about 81% as singletons. In the case of this clone: Its antigen is undetermined.

V lost 4 bases and J 3 bases, leaving 12 bases between the germline ends. In germline, CDR1 is LNHDA, CDR2 SQIVND (reference sequence). The CDR3 contains 14 residues. The rearrangement links TRBV19 to TRBJ1-2; D not resolved. The material sequenced was PBMCs. The sequence derives from a young man in good health and CMV-seronegative. The CDR3 nucleotides are TGTGCCAGTAGTAAAGGGAGGATGCACTATGGCTACACCTTC. It encodes CASSKGRMHYGYTF.